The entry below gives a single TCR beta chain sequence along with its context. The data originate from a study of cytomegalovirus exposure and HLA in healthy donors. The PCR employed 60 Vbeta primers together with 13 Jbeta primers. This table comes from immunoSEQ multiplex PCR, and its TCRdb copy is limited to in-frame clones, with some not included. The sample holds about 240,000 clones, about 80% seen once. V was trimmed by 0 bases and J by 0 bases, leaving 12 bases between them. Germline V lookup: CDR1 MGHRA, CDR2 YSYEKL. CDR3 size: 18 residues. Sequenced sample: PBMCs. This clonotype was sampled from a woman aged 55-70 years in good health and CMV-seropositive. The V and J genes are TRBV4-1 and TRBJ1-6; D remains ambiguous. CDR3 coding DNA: TGCGCCAGCAGCCAAGATCTAAAGGCGGGCTCCTATAATTCACCCCTCCACTTT. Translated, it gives CASSQDLKAGSYNSPLHF.